The source of this T cell receptor (beta chain) is a study of Graves' ophthalmopathy and Graves' hyperthyroidism. The CDR3 extends over 16 amino acids. The ends were cut back, 0 bases at V and 5 bases at J, with 11 bases in the middle. Looked up from germline, CDR1 is LGHNA and CDR2 is YSLEER. A diagnosis was made from clinical symptoms together with serum thyroxine, TRAb, thyroid ultrasound and orbital computed tomography. This clonotype appeared many times. Beta-chain TCR CDR3 regions were amplified from RNA transcripts. First-round RT-PCR relied on HTBI primers, and a second-round multiplex PCR came next. From the multiplex PCR reads, TCRdb called clonotypes with MiXCR, one entry per CDR3 protein. The sample consists of some 400,000 distinct CDR3 sequences, 15% to 20% of them appearing once.

The sample taken for sequencing was peripheral blood. This sequence was found in a woman aged 18-29 years with Graves' ophthalmopathy. V usage is TRBV4-3 and J usage is TRBJ1-6, with D unclear. The CDR3 nucleotides read TGCGCCAGCAGCCAAGATCTCGCGGGAAATAATTCACCCCTCCACTTT. This encodes CASSQDLAGNNSPLHF.